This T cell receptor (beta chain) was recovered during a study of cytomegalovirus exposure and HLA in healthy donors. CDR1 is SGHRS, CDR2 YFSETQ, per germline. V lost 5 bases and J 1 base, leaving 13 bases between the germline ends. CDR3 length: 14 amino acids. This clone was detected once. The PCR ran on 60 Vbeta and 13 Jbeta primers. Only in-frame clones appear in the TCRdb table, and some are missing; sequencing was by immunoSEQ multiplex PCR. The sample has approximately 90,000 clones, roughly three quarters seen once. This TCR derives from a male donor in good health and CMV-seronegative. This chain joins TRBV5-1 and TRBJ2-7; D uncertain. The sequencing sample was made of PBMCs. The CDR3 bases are TGCGCCAGCAGTTTAAGTTTAACATCCTACGAGCAGTACTTC. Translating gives CASSLSLTSYEQYF.